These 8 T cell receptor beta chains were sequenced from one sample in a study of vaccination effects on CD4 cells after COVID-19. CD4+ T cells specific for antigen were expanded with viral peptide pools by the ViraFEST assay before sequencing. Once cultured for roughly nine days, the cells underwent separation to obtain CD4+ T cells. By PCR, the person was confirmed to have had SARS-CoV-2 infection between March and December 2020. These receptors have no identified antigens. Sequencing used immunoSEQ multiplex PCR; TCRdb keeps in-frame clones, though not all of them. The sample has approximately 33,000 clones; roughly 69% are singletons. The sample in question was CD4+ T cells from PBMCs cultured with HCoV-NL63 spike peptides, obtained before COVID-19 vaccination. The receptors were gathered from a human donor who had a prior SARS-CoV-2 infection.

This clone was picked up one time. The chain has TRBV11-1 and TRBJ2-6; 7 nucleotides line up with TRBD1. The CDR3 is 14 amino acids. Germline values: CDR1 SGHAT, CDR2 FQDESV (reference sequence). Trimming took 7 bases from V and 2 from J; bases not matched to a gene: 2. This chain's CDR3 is CASTDRAGANVLTF. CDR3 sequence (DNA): TGTGCCAGCACAGACAGGGCTGGGGCCAACGTCCTGACTTTC.

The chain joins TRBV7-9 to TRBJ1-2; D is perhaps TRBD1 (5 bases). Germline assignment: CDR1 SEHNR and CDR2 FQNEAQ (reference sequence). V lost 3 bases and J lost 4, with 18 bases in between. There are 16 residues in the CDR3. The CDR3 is CASSFRTGLTAYGYTF. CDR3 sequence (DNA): TGTGCCAGCAGCTTCCGTACAGGCCTCACAGCCTATGGCTACACCTTC.

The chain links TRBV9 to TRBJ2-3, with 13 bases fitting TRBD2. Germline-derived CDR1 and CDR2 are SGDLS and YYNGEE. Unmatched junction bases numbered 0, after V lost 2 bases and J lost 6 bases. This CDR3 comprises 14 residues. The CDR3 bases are TGTGCCAGCAGCGTGGGACTAGCGGGGGATACGCAGTATTTT. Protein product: CASSVGLAGDTQYF.

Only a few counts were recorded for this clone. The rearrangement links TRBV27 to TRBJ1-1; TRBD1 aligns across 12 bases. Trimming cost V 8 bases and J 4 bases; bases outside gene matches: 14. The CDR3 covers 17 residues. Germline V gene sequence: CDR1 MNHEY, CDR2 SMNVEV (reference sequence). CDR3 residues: CASCSGTGGFSGTEAFF. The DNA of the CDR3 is TGTGCCAGCTGCTCCGGGACAGGGGGCTTTTCTGGCACTGAAGCTTTCTTT.

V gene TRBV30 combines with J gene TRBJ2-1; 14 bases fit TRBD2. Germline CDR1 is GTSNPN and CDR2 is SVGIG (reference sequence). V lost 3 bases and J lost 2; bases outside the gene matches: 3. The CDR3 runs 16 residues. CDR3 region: CAWRGTSGRAYNEQFF. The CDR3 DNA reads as TGTGCCTGGAGAGGGACTAGCGGGAGAGCCTACAATGAGCAGTTCTTC.

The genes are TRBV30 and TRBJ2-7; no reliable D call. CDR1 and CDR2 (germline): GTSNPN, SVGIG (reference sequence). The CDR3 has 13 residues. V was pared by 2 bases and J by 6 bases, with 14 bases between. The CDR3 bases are TGTGCCTGGAGTTCCCCCAATCCCCCCGAGCAGTACTTC. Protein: CAWSSPNPPEQYF.

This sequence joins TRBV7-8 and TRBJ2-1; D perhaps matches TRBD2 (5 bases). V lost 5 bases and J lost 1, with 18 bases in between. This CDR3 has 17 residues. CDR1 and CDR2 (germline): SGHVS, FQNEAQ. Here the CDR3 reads CASSRRFFGESYNEQFF. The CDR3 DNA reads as TGTGCCAGCAGCCGCCGTTTCTTCGGGGAATCCTACAATGAGCAGTTCTTC.

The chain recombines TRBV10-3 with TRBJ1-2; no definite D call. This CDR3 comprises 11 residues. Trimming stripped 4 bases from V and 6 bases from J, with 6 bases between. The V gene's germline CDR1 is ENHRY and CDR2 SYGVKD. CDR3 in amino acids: CAISASHGYTF. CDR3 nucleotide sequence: TGTGCCATCAGTGCCTCTCATGGCTACACCTTC.